The clone carrying this T cell receptor beta chain was recorded many times. The antigen remains undetermined. Germline-derived CDR1 and CDR2 are SGHAT and FQNNGV. CDR3 size: 16 residues. Trimming stripped 5 bases from V and 0 bases from J, with 14 bases between. The data were obtained in a study of regulatory T cells in long-lasting Graves disease. Study findings and constraints: Segments TRBV28, TRBJ1-2 and TRBJ2-5 showed preferential usage in persistent disease. Persistent Graves' patients showed less TCR diversity than newly diagnosed patients showed.

The authors built TCR beta libraries using iRepertoire HTBI primers and Arm-PCR of CDR3 regions. TCRdb re-analysed the multiplex PCR reads in MiXCR, keeping a single row per CDR3 protein. Of some 470,000 distinct CDR3 sequences listed, approximately 21% are singletons. Indicated time point: persistent/refractory GD, antithyroid drugs over 5 years with positive TRAb. Generation of the TCR library employed RNA extracted from PBMCs. One endocrinology department in Xi'an, China, was where patients came from. The clonotype was recovered from a female donor with Graves disease. The gene calls are TRBV11-2 and TRBJ2-4; tentative D call: TRBD1 (5 bases). The material sequenced was peripheral blood mononuclear cells (PBMCs), taken when the disease was refractory, from a patient treated with antithyroid drugs. For the CDR3, the DNA is TGTGCCAGCAGCCGAACAGGCGCGCTAGCCAAAAACATTCAGTACTTC. As protein: CASSRTGALAKNIQYF.